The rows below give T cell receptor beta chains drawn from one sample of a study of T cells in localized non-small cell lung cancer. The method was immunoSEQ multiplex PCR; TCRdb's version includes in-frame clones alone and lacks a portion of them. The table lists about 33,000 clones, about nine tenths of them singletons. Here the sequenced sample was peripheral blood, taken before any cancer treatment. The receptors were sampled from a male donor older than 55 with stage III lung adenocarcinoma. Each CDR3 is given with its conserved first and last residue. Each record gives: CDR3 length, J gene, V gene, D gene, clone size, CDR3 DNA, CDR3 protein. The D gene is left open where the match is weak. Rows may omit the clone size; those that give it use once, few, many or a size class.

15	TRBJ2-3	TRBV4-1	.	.	TGCGCCAGCAGCCAAGTCGGAGTAGGGACAGATACGCAGTATTTT	CASSQVGVGTDTQYF
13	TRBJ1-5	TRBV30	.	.	TGTGCCTGGAGTGTAGGCCGGGCTCAGCCCCAGCATTTT	CAWSVGRAQPQHF
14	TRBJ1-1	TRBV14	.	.	TGTGCCAGCAGCCAAGGACAGACATACACTGAAGCTTTCTTT	CASSQGQTYTEAFF
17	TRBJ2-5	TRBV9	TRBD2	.	TGTGCCAGCAGCCCTCACCGACTAGCGGGAGTAAAAGAGACCCAGTACTTC	CASSPHRLAGVKETQYF
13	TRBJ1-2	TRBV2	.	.	TGTGCCAGCAGAGTGACAGCCAACTATGGCTACACCTTC	CASRVTANYGYTF
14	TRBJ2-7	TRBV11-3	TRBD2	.	TGTGCCAGCAGTATAGGGACTAGCGGGAACGAGCAGTACTTC	CASSIGTSGNEQYF
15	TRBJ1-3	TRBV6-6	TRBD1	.	TGTGCCAGCAGTTTCGCAGGGGGAGTTGGAAACACCATATATTTT	CASSFAGGVGNTIYF
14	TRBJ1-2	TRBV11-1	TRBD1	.	TGTGCCAGCAGCTTCTCCGACAGGGGGGATGGCTACACCTTC	CASSFSDRGDGYTF
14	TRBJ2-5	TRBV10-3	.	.	TGTGCCATCAGTGAGTCGAGACTAGTCGAGACCCAGTACTTC	CAISESRLVETQYF
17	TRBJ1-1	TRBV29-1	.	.	TGCAGCGTTGAAGATTTCGACAGGATATTTTTGAACACTGAAGCTTTCTTT	CSVEDFDRIFLNTEAFF
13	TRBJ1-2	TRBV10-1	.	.	TGCGCCAGCAGTGATGACCAGACCGATGGCTACACCTTC	CASSDDQTDGYTF
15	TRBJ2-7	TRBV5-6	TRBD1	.	TGTGCCAGCACCTTGGGGACAGTGAGCTCCTACGAGCAGTACTTC	CASTLGTVSSYEQYF
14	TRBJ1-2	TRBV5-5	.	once	TGTGCCAGCAGCTTTAGGGTCGAGGCCTATGGCTACACCTTC	CASSFRVEAYGYTF
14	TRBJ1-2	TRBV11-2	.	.	TGTGCCAGCAGCTTAGTATCAGGGGTCTATGGCTACACCTTC	CASSLVSGVYGYTF
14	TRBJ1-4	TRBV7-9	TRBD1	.	TGTGCCAGCACCTGGAACAGGGGAAATGAAAAACTGTTTTTT	CASTWNRGNEKLFF
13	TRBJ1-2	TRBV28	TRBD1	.	TGTGCCAGCAGCGTCGGACAGGTCGGTGGCTACACCTTC	CASSVGQVGGYTF
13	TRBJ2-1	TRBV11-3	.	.	TGTGCCAGTTCCATCTCAAGTTGGAGTGAGCAGTTCTTC	CASSISSWSEQFF
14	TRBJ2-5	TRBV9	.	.	TGTGCCAGCAGCCCTCTAGGGTCTGTCGAGACCCAGTACTTC	CASSPLGSVETQYF
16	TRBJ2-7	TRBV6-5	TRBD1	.	TGTGCCAGCAGTTCTTACTTACCGACAGGGACCTACGAGCAGTACTTC	CASSSYLPTGTYEQYF
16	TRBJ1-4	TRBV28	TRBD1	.	TGTGCCAGCAGTCCCCAGGGGGACTTCGGGAGGTTTTCACTGTTTTTT	CASSPQGDFGRFSLFF
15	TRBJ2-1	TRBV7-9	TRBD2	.	TGTGCCAGCAGCTTGGGCGGGGGGGACTACAATGAGCAGTTCTTC	CASSLGGGDYNEQFF
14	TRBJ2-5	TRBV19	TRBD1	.	TGTGCCAGTAGTTTGGGACAGTCCTGGGAGACCCAGTACTTC	CASSLGQSWETQYF
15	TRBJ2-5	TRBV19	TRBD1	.	TGTGCCAGTAGTTCGGGACAGGCCCCAGGGGAGACCCAGTACTTC	CASSSGQAPGETQYF
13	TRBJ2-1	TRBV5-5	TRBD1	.	TGTGCCAGCAGCAAAACGACAGGGTATGAGCAGTTCTTC	CASSKTTGYEQFF
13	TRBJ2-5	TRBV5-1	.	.	TGCGCCAGCAGCTTGGGGGCCCGAGAGACCCAGTACTTC	CASSLGARETQYF
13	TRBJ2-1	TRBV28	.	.	TGTGCCAGCAGTCCGAGGACTACCCAAGCATGGTTCTTC	CASSPRTTQAWFF
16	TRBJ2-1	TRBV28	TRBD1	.	TGTGCCAGCAGTTCGTGGACAGGGATGCCCTACAATGAGCAGTTCTTC	CASSSWTGMPYNEQFF